The TCR beta chain described here comes from a study of OX40 agonist ivuxolimab in advanced cancers. Patients had blood sampled at baseline and again on cycle 4 day 1 and cycle 7 day 1. Some clones are missing from TCRdb's copy, which holds only in-frame ones; the method was immunoSEQ multiplex PCR. This sample carries about 19,000 clones, roughly 80% of them seen once, and the ten largest clones take approximately 24%. This clone was counted a single time. The antigen remains undetermined. Study findings and constraints: Mean expanded clone counts were higher in CD8+ than CD4+ T cells.

Between the trimmed V and J ends, which lost 6 bases and 2 bases, there was a span of 9 bases. Germline CDR1 is SGHRS and CDR2 is YFSETQ. This CDR3 is built from 14 residues. V is TRBV5-1 and J is TRBJ1-6; D unclear. This specimen was CD4+ or CD8+ T cells sorted from blood, taken in a trial of the OX40 agonist ivuxolimab. This TCR derives from an adult with an advanced solid tumor such as melanoma, head and neck, liver or kidney cancer. The CDR3 loop is CASTNGAYNSPLHF. CDR3 DNA sequence: TGCGCCAGCACTAATGGAGCCTATAATTCACCCCTCCACTTT.